This TCR beta chain was recorded in a study of early T cells in non-severe SARS-CoV-2 infection. The library protocol tagged individual cDNA molecules with unique molecular identifiers. TCRdb itself ran the 5' RACE reads through MiXCR, one entry per CDR3 protein. Of roughly 50,000 distinct CDR3 sequences listed, over 7% are singletons. With 3 bases removed from V and 7 bases from J, the gap between germline ends came to 15 bases. Germline V gene sequence: CDR1 KGHSH, CDR2 LQKENI. The CDR3 spans 14 residues. This chain links TRBV18 with TRBJ1-1, with a tentative D call TRBD1 (5 bases). The material sequenced was whole blood. The sequence came from an adult who was a healthcare worker with PCR-confirmed SARS-CoV-2 infection or an uninfected control (not recorded which). The CDR3 DNA sequence: TGTGCCAGCTCACCGACCAGGGAGGTTAATGAAGCTTTCTTT. Translated: CASSPTREVNEAFF.